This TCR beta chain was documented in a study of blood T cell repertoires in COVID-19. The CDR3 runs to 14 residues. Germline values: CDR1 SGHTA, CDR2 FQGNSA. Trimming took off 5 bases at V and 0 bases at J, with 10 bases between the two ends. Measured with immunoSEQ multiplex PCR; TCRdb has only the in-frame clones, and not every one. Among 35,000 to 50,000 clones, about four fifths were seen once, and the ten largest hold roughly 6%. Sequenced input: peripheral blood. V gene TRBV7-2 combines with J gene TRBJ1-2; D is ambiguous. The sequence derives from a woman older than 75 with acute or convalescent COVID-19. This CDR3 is CASSAYASNYGYTF. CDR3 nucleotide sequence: TGTGCCAGCAGCGCCTACGCATCTAACTATGGCTACACCTTC.